This T cell receptor beta chain is drawn from a study of T cell responses to AZD1222 COVID-19 vaccine. Measured with immunoSEQ multiplex PCR; TCRdb has only the in-frame clones, and not every one. The sample includes over 100,000 clones, about nine tenths of them seen just once. Concerning this clone: Its antigen is still unknown.

General study results and limits: Spike-specific TCR depth and breadth grew after two AZD1222 doses. Mapped onto spike, vaccine-associated CD4 TCRs spanned it and were dominant at 160-218 and 743-854.

Trimming shortened V by 6 bases and J by 0 bases, and 1 base separated the two germline ends. The CDR3 totals 11 residues. In germline, CDR1 is LNHDA, CDR2 SQIVND (reference sequence). This TCR was sampled from an adult who received the AZD1222 COVID-19 vaccine. The V call is TRBV19, the J call TRBJ2-3; D remains ambiguous. Material: peripheral blood, obtained 28 days after the second AZD1222 dose. The CDR3 loop reads CASRSTDTQYF. CDR3 nucleotides: TGTGCCAGTAGAAGCACAGATACGCAGTATTTT.